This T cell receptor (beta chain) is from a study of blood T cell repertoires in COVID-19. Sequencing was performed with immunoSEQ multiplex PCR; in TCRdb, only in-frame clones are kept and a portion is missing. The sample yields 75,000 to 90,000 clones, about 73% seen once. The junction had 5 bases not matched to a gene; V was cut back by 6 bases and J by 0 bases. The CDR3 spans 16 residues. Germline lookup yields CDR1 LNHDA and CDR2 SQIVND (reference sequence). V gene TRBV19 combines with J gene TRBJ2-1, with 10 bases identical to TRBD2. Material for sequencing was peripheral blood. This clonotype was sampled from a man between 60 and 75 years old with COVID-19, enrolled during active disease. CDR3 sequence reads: CASSGLAATSYNEQFF. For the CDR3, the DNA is TGTGCCAGTAGCGGACTAGCGGCGACCTCCTACAATGAGCAGTTCTTC.